This T cell receptor delta chain is drawn from a study of human gamma delta and Vdelta1 T cells. By share, this clone counts as medium-sized. V was pared by 0 bases and J by 0 bases, with 23 bases between. CDR1 TSWWSYY and CDR2 QGS come from the germline V gene. There are 20 residues in the CDR3. With CATT, TCRdb re-called clones from the PCR reads. The sample carries over 5,500 delta-chain clones, around 9% recorded once. This TCR derives from a human donor in good health. The rearrangement links TRDV1 to TRDJ1; D remains unclear. Sequenced input: naive CD27+ Vdelta1 gamma-delta T cells from blood. As DNA, the CDR3 is TGTGCTCTTGGGGAACTCTTGGGACGGCGGTCTGACACCCACACCGATAAACTCATCTTT. Protein: CALGELLGRRSDTHTDKLIF.